These T cell receptor beta chains were read from a single sample in a study of T-cell reconstitution after alpha-beta-depleted transplantation in children. TCRdb used MiXCR to reprocess the PCR reads, holding one entry per CDR3 protein. The sample lists fewer than 550,000 distinct CDR3 sequences, roughly an eighth occurring once. Source: PBMCs, mostly from graft donor cells, taken 180 days after TCRalphabeta/CD19-depleted stem cell transplant. Source of these receptors: a female patient aged 2 to 10 who had a stem cell transplant for aplastic anemia, so the T cells may come from the graft donor. CDR3s include the opening cysteine and the closing phenylalanine or tryptophan. A D gene is named only where the DNA matches it firmly. Rows give clone size only sometimes, using once, few, many, or a class for an expanded clone.

TRBV5-1,few,TRBJ2-1,TRBD2,TGCGCCAGCAGCTTTAGCGGGATTACCTACAATGAGCAGTTCTTC,CASSFSGITYNEQFF
TRBV27,NA,TRBJ1-4,NA,TGTGCCAGCAGTTTATTTTACAGACCCAATGAAAAACTGTTTTTT,CASSLFYRPNEKLFF
TRBV5-6,few,TRBJ1-2,NA,TGTGCCAGCAGCTTGTTTTCGACAGGCTACTATGGCTACACCTTC,CASSLFSTGYYGYTF
TRBV7-2,NA,TRBJ1-4,NA,TGTGCCAGCAGCTTAGGGTATTTGGATGAAAAACTGTTTTTT,CASSLGYLDEKLFF
TRBV10-3,NA,TRBJ1-2,TRBD1,TGTGCCATCAGGGACAGGGGAAGGCCCTATGGCTACACCTTC,CAIRDRGRPYGYTF
TRBV20-1,NA,TRBJ2-1,TRBD2,TGCAGTGCCACAGGGACTAGTGGAGTCGATGAGCAGTTCTTC,CSATGTSGVDEQFF
TRBV10-3,many,TRBJ2-1,TRBD1,TGTGCCATCAGTAGGACAGGGAAACGCTCCTACAATGAGCAGTTCTTC,CAISRTGKRSYNEQFF
TRBV20-1,few,TRBJ2-7,NA,TGCAGTGCTAGGGACAATTGGGCCTACGAGCAGTACTTC,CSARDNWAYEQYF
TRBV7-2,few,TRBJ2-3,TRBD1,TGTGCCAGCAGCTTTAGGACAGGGTCGATAGATACGCAGTATTTT,CASSFRTGSIDTQYF
TRBV25-1,many,TRBJ1-4,TRBD1,TGTGCCAGCAGTGATGAGGGGGCAGGAGAAAAACTGTTTTTT,CASSDEGAGEKLFF
TRBV12-3/TRBV12-4,few,TRBJ2-1,TRBD2,TGTGCCAGCAGCACCTCGGGACTAATAGCGGATGAGCAGTTCTTC,CASSTSGLIADEQFF
TRBV20-1,few,TRBJ2-2,NA,TGCAGTGCCCTTAGGGGGGGGACCGGGGAGCTGTTTTTT,CSALRGGTGELFF
TRBV29-1,NA,TRBJ2-2,NA,TGCAGCGTTGATGCCCGGACCGGGGAGCTGTTTTTT,CSVDARTGELFF
TRBV18,many,TRBJ1-5,TRBD1,TGTGCCAGCTCACTGCGACAGGGAGGCAATCAGCCCCAGCATTTT,CASSLRQGGNQPQHF
TRBV18,NA,TRBJ2-7,NA,TGTGCCAGCTCACCTAATGGGCGGCAGAGCTCCTACGAGCAGTACTTC,CASSPNGRQSSYEQYF
TRBV9,NA,TRBJ2-1,NA,TGTGCCAGCAGCGTGGCCGGGCATCTCGCCTACAATGAGCAGTTCTTC,CASSVAGHLAYNEQFF
TRBV27,many,TRBJ2-7,NA,TGTGCCAGCAGTTCACCGGGACAAAGCTACGAGCAGTACTTC,CASSSPGQSYEQYF
TRBV20-1,NA,TRBJ1-1,NA,TGCAGTGCTGGAGGGGGTACCCTGTCTGAATCTTTCTTT,CSAGGGTLSESFF
TRBV29-1,many,TRBJ2-3,TRBD2,TGCAGCGTTGAAGTTATCGGGACTAGCGCCTCCGGAACGCAGTATTTT,CSVEVIGTSASGTQYF
TRBV29-1,NA,TRBJ2-7,NA,TGCAGCGCCCTGAGGCGTCGGGACTGGAGCTACGAGCAGTACTTC,CSALRRRDWSYEQYF
TRBV12-3/TRBV12-4,NA,TRBJ2-3,NA,TGTGCCAGCAGTTTCGAACAGTTCACAGATACGCAGTATTTT,CASSFEQFTDTQYF
TRBV7-6,NA,TRBJ2-5,TRBD2,TGTGCCAGCAGCTTAGCGACGGCTAGCGGGAGGGGAGAGACCCAGTACTTC,CASSLATASGRGETQYF
TRBV7-2,NA,TRBJ2-1,TRBD2,TGTGCCAGCAGCTTAGCGCGAACTAGCGGGAGTAATGAGCAGTTCTTC,CASSLARTSGSNEQFF
TRBV6-4,NA,TRBJ1-5,TRBD1,TGTGCCAGCAGAGGGCCCCCGGGACAGATGTCAAGGAGCAATCAGCCCCAGCATTTT,CASRGPPGQMSRSNQPQHF
TRBV12-3/TRBV12-4,NA,TRBJ2-2,NA,TGTGCCAGCAGTTTTAGGAGTATAGGCGGGGAGCTGTTTTTT,CASSFRSIGGELFF
TRBV20-1,NA,TRBJ2-3,TRBD2,TGCAGTGCTAGAGTCCCTTTAGCCGGACTAGGAGCAGATACGCAGTATTTT,CSARVPLAGLGADTQYF
TRBV4-3,few,TRBJ1-6,NA,TGCGCCAGCAGATCTCAGGGGTATAATTCACCCCTCCACTTT,CASRSQGYNSPLHF
TRBV20-1,few,TRBJ2-1,TRBD2,TGCAGTGCAACGACTAGCGGGGCATACAATGAGCAGTTCTTC,CSATTSGAYNEQFF
TRBV9,NA,TRBJ2-6,TRBD1,TGTGCCAGCAGCCTCAGCCCGAACAGGGGGGACGGGGCCAACGTCCTGACTTTC,CASSLSPNRGDGANVLTF